A single sample is the source of the 21 T cell receptor beta chains below, sequenced in a study of T-cell reconstitution after alpha-beta-depleted transplantation in children. The library targeted TCRbeta and was prepared with unique molecular identifiers. TCRdb redid the calling of the PCR reads with MiXCR, one entry per CDR3 protein. Of roughly 500,000 distinct CDR3 sequences in the sample, approximately 20% were seen once. The starting material was PBMCs from the stem cell graft donor, obtained from the stem cell graft. These receptors originate from a human donor who donated a stem cell graft to a child with acute lymphoblastic leukemia.

There are a few counts of this clonotype. The chain couples TRBV3-1 to TRBJ2-7, with 14 positions matching TRBD2. The length of the CDR3 is 15 residues. CDR1 and CDR2 (germline): LGHDT, YNNKEL (reference sequence). The J segment lost 3 bases and the V segment lost 5 bases, leaving 3 bases of the junction unmatched. The CDR3 coding sequence is TGTGCCAGCAGCAAAGGACTAGCGGGGGGCTACGAGCAGTACTTC. Protein sequence: CASSKGLAGGYEQYF.

The chain employs TRBV20-1 and TRBJ1-5; 7 bases fit TRBD1. Germline assignment: CDR1 DFQATT and CDR2 SNEGSKA (reference sequence). With V trimmed by 6 bases and J by 2 bases, 7 bases remained unmatched. The CDR3 extends over 14 amino acids. CDR3 in DNA: TGCAGTGCGCCCGACAGGGTTCGCAATCAGCCCCAGCATTTT. It yields the protein CSAPDRVRNQPQHF.

This sequence joins TRBV6-1 and TRBJ1-5, with no clear D. The CDR3 runs 15 residues. CDR1 and CDR2 from the germline V gene are MNHNS and SASEGT. V lost 2 bases and J 0 bases, leaving 8 bases between the germline ends. In DNA, the CDR3 is TGTGCCAGCAGTGAATTGGGCCTTAGCAATCAGCCCCAGCATTTT. Its protein product is CASSELGLSNQPQHF.

The gene calls are TRBV7-8 and TRBJ2-1; D is possibly TRBD1 or TRBD2 (5 bases each). Germline loops: CDR1 SGHVS, CDR2 FQNEAQ. The ends were cut back, 8 bases at V and 5 bases at J, with 16 bases in the middle. This CDR3 comprises 14 residues. CDR3 region: CASDNSRGHNEQFF. As DNA, the CDR3 is TGTGCCAGCGATAACTCCCGGGGCCACAATGAGCAGTTCTTC. The full variable domain, its missing parts supplied by reference TRBV7-8 and TRBJ2-1, is GAGVSQSPRYKVAKRGQDVALRCDPISGHVSLFWYQQALGQGPEFLTYFQNEAQLDKSGLPSDRFFAERPEGSVSTLKIQRTQQEDSAVYLCASDNSRGHNEQFFGPGTRLTVL.

The chain employs TRBV5-1 and TRBJ2-5, with 7 bases lining up with TRBD1. Germline assignment: CDR1 SGHRS and CDR2 YFSETQ. This CDR3 is 14 amino acids long. The junction had 8 bases not matched to a gene; V was cut back by 9 bases and J by 0 bases. The CDR3 loop reads CATRSGQYQETQYF. The CDR3 nucleotides are TGCGCCACCCGCTCGGGACAGTACCAAGAGACCCAGTACTTC. Filled out from reference TRBV5-1 and TRBJ2-5, the complete variable domain reads KAGVTQTPRYLIKTRGQQVTLSCSPISGHRSVSWYQQTPGQGLQFLFEYFSETQRNKGNFPGRFSGRQFSNSRSEMNVSTLELGDSALYLCATRSGQYQETQYFGPGTRLLVL.

The rearrangement joins TRBV28 to TRBJ2-3; 8 bases are a match to TRBD2. CDR1 MDHEN and CDR2 SYDVKM come from the germline V gene. Trimming removed 7 bases from V and 3 bases from J; junction bases left unmatched: 9. This CDR3 is 15 amino acids long. CDR3 sequence reads: CASTQSGRGTDTQYF. The CDR3 region has the DNA TGTGCCAGCACCCAAAGCGGGAGAGGAACAGATACGCAGTATTTT.

This clonotype turned up a few times. V gene TRBV12-3 or TRBV12-4 combines with J gene TRBJ1-3, with D possibly being TRBD1 (5 bases). CDR3 length equals 14 residues. V was shortened by 2 bases and J by 4 bases, with 9 bases between the two germline ends. In nucleotides, the CDR3 is TGTGCCAGCAGTTTAAGGGGTACCGGAAACACCATATATTTT. This gives the protein CASSLRGTGNTIYF.

This clonotype came up a few times. This chain links TRBV5-1 with TRBJ1-1; weak D call: TRBD1 (5 bases). V was trimmed by 0 bases and J by 5 bases, leaving 14 bases between them. The germline gives CDR1 SGHRS, CDR2 YFSETQ. The length of the CDR3 is 15 residues. CDR3 protein: CASSLEFGGRTEAFF. The CDR3 bases are TGCGCCAGCAGCTTGGAGTTTGGGGGTCGGACTGAAGCTTTCTTT.

The gene calls are TRBV20-1 and TRBJ1-4; D gene uncertain. Germline lookup yields CDR1 DFQATT and CDR2 SNEGSKA (reference sequence). The CDR3 is 10 amino acids. Trimming cost V 6 bases and J 8 bases, with 7 bases left between them. CDR3 in DNA: TGCAGTGCCGCCGGAGAAAAACTGTTTTTT. As protein: CSAAGEKLFF.

V usage is TRBV29-1 and J usage is TRBJ1-5; D unresolved. V dropped 7 bases and J dropped 4 bases, with 17 bases sitting between them. CDR3 length equals 14 residues. The V gene's germline CDR1 is SQVTM and CDR2 ANQGSEA. CDR3 bases: TGCAGCGCTGGCCTTACAGAATATAATCAGCCCCAGCATTTT. Translating it yields CSAGLTEYNQPQHF.

The J gene is TRBJ2-2, the V gene TRBV7-9, with D hard to call. Germline-derived CDR1 and CDR2 are SEHNR and FQNEAQ (reference sequence). CDR3 length equals 17 residues. Trimming removed 5 bases from V and 3 bases from J, with 19 bases in between. CDR3 in DNA: TGTGCCAGCAGCCCCCGTCCGTCGGCATCGGACACCGGGGAGCTGTTTTTT. This codes for CASSPRPSASDTGELFF.

This clonotype was detected only a few times. The chain couples TRBV29-1 to TRBJ2-1; 10 bases map to TRBD2. Germline-derived CDR1 and CDR2 are SQVTM and ANQGSEA. This CDR3 is 16 amino acids long. Losses at the gene ends were 4 bases for V and 3 bases for J; bases not matched to a gene: 9. The CDR3, as DNA: TGCAGCGTTGCCCCCCCCCTAGCGGGAGACTACAATGAGCAGTTCTTC. Its translation: CSVAPPLAGDYNEQFF.

The rearrangement links TRBV6-1 to TRBJ2-5; TRBD1 matches 7 bases. The J segment lost 3 bases and the V segment lost 7 bases, leaving 14 bases of the junction unmatched. The CDR3 spans 16 residues. Germline V gene sequence: CDR1 MNHNS, CDR2 SASEGT. CDR3 loop: CASTHRGMRDEETQYF. The CDR3 DNA is TGTGCCAGCACGCACAGGGGTATGAGGGATGAAGAGACCCAGTACTTC.

This sequence joins TRBV20-1 and TRBJ2-5; D unclear. Trimming pared 0 bases from V and 2 bases from J, leaving 10 bases between. Germline CDR1 is DFQATT and CDR2 is SNEGSKA (reference sequence). The length of the CDR3 is 14 residues. CDR3: CSAREHSVQETQYF. CDR3 in DNA: TGCAGTGCTAGAGAGCACTCCGTTCAAGAGACCCAGTACTTC.

V is TRBV10-3 and J is TRBJ1-1, with a possible D match to TRBD1 (5 bases). This CDR3 comprises 18 residues. From germline, CDR1 is ENHRY and CDR2 SYGVKD. V lost 2 bases to trimming and J lost 0 bases, with 19 bases between them. CDR3: CAISEGANLLVLNTEAFF. CDR3 nucleotides: TGTGCCATCAGTGAGGGGGCTAATCTCTTGGTTTTGAACACTGAAGCTTTCTTT.

This clonotype came up a few times. The chain carries TRBV7-2 and TRBJ2-3; unclear D gene. Germline V gene lookup returns CDR1 SGHTA and CDR2 FQGNSA. The CDR3 runs 12 residues. Deletions cut 2 bases from V and 14 bases from J, with 14 bases between. The CDR3 spells CASSLKLIAPYF. CDR3 DNA sequence: TGTGCCAGCAGCTTAAAGTTAATAGCTCCGTATTTT. Full variable domain (outside the CDR3, taken from reference TRBV7-2 and TRBJ2-3): GAGVSQSPSNKVTEKGKDVELRCDPISGHTALYWYRQSLGQGLEFLIYFQGNSAPDKSGLPSDRFSAERTGGSVSTLTIQRTQQEDSAVYLCASSLKLIAPYFGPGTRLTVL.

CDR3 DNA sequence: TGCAGCGTTAGGCAGAACACTGAAGCTTTCTTT. It is translated as CSVRQNTEAFF. The chain is built from TRBV29-1 and TRBJ1-1, with no clear D. Deletions cut 5 bases from V and 1 base from J, with 5 bases between. CDR1 SQVTM and CDR2 ANQGSEA come from the germline V gene. The CDR3 extends over 11 amino acids.

This clonotype showed up just a few times. V usage is TRBV10-3 and J usage is TRBJ2-7; D is uncertain. This CDR3 region has 14 residues. Germline V gene lookup returns CDR1 ENHRY and CDR2 SYGVKD. Trimming took off 4 bases at V and 3 bases at J, with 13 bases between the two ends. The CDR3 region has the DNA TGTGCCATCAGTGGACAAGACTGGGTCTACGAGCAGTACTTC. Translation: CAISGQDWVYEQYF.

This chain links TRBV5-1 with TRBJ2-1; 9 positions match TRBD1. The V segment lost 5 bases and the J segment 5 bases; nucleotides outside the gene matches: 2. This CDR3 spans 13 amino acids. Per the germline V gene, CDR1 is SGHRS and CDR2 is YFSETQ. The CDR3 DNA reads TGCGCCAGCAGGAGGACAGGGGACAATGAGCAGTTCTTC. Amino acids: CASRRTGDNEQFF.

This clonotype appeared a few times. V gene TRBV7-3 combines with J gene TRBJ1-1, with 7 positions matching TRBD1. Germline trimming cut 4 bases from V and 5 bases from J; bases unmatched to any gene: 10. The CDR3 covers 15 residues. Germline V lookup: CDR1 SGHTA, CDR2 FQGTGA. CDR3 sequence (DNA): TGTGCCAGCAGCTCCCAGACAGGGTCCGAGACTGAAGCTTTCTTT. This translates into CASSSQTGSETEAFF.

This clonotype was detected a few times. The J gene is TRBJ2-7, the V gene TRBV7-3; 9 bases are a match to TRBD2. The germline gives CDR1 SGHTA, CDR2 FQGTGA. V trimming: 2 bases; J trimming: 0 bases; junction bases outside the gene matches: 5. The CDR3 sequence is 16 residues long. The CDR3 DNA sequence: TGTGCCAGCAGCTTATGGGCTAGCGGGGTCTCCTACGAGCAGTACTTC. This gives the protein CASSLWASGVSYEQYF.